Listed below are T cell receptor beta chains from one sample, sequenced in a study of CXCR3-negative and CXCR3-positive naive CD8 T cells. After re-calling the 5' RACE reads, TCRdb lists one entry per CDR3 protein, DNA absent. The sample holds more than 40,000 distinct CDR3 sequences. The specimen sequenced was naive CXCR3- CD8+ T cells from blood. These receptors all stem from a human donor in good health. Some clones in this sample may be carry-over from other donors' samples. CDR3s include the opening cysteine and the closing phenylalanine or tryptophan.

TRBV20-1	TRBJ2-6	CSARAGANVLTF
TRBV7-3	TRBJ2-1	CASSTYNNEQFF
TRBV2	TRBJ2-7	CATVAGPRSEQYF
TRBV5-1	TRBJ2-1	CASSLVSGREQFF
TRBV29-1	TRBJ2-7	CSYRDREHEQYF
TRBV29-1	TRBJ2-7	CSVEAAYEQYF
TRBV28	TRBJ2-7	CASSWAGSSYEQYF
TRBV9	TRBJ1-2	CPSEKGRGHGYTF
TRBV28	TRBJ2-5	CASRSRGGVETQYF
TRBV5-1	TRBJ1-1	CASSLTLQGPRNTEAFF